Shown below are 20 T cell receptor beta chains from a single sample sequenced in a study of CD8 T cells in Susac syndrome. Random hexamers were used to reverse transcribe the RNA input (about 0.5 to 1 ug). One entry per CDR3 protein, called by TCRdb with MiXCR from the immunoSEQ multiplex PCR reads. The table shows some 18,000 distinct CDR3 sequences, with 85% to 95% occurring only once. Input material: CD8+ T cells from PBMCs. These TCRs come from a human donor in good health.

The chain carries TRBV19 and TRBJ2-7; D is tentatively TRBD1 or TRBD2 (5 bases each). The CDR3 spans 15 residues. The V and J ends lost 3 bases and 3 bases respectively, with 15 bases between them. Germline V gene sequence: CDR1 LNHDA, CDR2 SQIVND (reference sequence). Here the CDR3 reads CASSMGLALFYEQYF. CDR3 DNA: TGTGCCAGTAGTATGGGGCTAGCCCTATTCTACGAGCAGTACTTC.

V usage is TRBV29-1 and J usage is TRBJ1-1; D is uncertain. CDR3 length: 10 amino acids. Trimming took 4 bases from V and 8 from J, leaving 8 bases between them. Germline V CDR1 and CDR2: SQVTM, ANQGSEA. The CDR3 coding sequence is TGCAGCGTTGCCCCCCCAGAAGCTTTCTTT. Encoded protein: CSVAPPEAFF.

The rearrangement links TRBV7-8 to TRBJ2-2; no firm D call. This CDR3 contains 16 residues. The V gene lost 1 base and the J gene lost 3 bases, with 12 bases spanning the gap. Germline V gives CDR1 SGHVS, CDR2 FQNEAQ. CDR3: CASSLVHGVDTGELFF. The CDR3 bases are TGTGCCAGCAGCTTAGTCCATGGGGTAGACACCGGGGAGCTGTTTTTT. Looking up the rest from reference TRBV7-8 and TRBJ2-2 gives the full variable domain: GAGVSQSPRYKVAKRGQDVALRCDPISGHVSLFWYQQALGQGPEFLTYFQNEAQLDKSGLPSDRFFAERPEGSVSTLKIQRTQQEDSAVYLCASSLVHGVDTGELFFGEGSRLTVL.

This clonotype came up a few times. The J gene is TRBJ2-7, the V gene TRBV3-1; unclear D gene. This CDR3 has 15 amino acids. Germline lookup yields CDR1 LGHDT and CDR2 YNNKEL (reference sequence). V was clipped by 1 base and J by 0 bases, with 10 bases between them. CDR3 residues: CASSQVRTLSYEQYF. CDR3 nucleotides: TGTGCCAGCAGCCAAGTCCGAACACTCTCCTACGAGCAGTACTTC.

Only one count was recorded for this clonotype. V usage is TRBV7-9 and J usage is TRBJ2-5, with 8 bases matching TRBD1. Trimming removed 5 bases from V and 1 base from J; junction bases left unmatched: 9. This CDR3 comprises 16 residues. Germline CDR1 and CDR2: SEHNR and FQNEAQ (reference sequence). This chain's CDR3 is CASSAGQEKLQETQYF. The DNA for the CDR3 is TGTGCCAGCAGCGCGGGACAGGAAAAGCTCCAAGAGACCCAGTACTTC.

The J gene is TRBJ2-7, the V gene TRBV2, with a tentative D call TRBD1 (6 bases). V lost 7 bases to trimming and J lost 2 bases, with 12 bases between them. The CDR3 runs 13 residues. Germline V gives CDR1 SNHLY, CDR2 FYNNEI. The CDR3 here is CASNGGYTYEQYF. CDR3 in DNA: TGTGCCAGCAATGGGGGCTACACCTACGAGCAGTACTTC.

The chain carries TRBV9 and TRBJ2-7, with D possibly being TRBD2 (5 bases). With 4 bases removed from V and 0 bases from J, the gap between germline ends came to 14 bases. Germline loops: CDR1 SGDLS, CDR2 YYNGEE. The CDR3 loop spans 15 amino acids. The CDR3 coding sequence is TGTGCCAGCAGCCCCGAGAGGGAAATCTCCTACGAGCAGTACTTC. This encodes CASSPEREISYEQYF.

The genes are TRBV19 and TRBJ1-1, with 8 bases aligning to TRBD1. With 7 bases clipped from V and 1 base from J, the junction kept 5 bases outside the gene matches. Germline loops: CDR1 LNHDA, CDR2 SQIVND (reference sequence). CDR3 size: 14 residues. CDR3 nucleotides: TGTGCCAGTAATCAGGGGGCACGGAACACTGAAGCTTTCTTT. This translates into CASNQGARNTEAFF. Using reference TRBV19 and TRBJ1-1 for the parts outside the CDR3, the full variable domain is DGGITQSPKYLFRKEGQNVTLSCEQNLNHDAMYWYRQDPGQGLRLIYYSQIVNDFQKGDIAEGYSVSREKKESFPLTVTSAQKNPTAFYLCASNQGARNTEAFFGQGTRLTVV.

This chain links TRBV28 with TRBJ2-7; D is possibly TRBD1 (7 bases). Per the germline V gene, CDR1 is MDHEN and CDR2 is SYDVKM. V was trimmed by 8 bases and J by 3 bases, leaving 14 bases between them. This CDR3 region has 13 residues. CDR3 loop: CASSPRGDYEQYF. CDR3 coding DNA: TGTGCCAGCTCACCCAGGGGGGACTACGAGCAGTACTTC.

The DNA for the CDR3 is TGTGCCAGCAGCAGCATGCCAGGGGCAGCTTTAGACACTGAAGCTTTCTTT. Amino acids: CASSSMPGAALDTEAFF. The chain combines TRBV5-6 with TRBJ1-1, with TRBD1 as a possible D gene (6 bases). Germline V CDR1 and CDR2: SGHDT, YYEEEE. This CDR3 region has 17 residues. Trimming shortened V by 4 bases and J by 3 bases, and 22 bases separated the two germline ends.

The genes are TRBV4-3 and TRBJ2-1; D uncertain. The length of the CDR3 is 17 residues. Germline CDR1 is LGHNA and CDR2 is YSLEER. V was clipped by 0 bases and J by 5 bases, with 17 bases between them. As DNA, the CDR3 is TGCGCCAGCAGCCAAGATCTGTCAAGGGAATTGGACAATGAGCAGTTCTTC. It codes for CASSQDLSRELDNEQFF.

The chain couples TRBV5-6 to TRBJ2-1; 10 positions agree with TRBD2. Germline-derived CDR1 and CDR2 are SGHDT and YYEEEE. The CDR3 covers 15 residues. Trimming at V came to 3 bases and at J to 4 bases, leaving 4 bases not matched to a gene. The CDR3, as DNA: TGTGCCAGCAGCTGGAGCGGGAGGGAATACAATGAGCAGTTCTTC. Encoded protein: CASSWSGREYNEQFF.

The CDR3 nucleotides are TGTGCCAGCAGCTGGAAAGACAGTCCGTACGAGCAGTACGTC. Translated: CASSWKDSPYEQYV. The chain carries TRBV7-9 and TRBJ2-7; weak D call: TRBD1 (5 bases). The length of the CDR3 is 14 residues. V gave up 4 bases and J gave up 4 bases, with 14 bases separating them. In germline, CDR1 is SEHNR, CDR2 FQNEAQ (reference sequence).

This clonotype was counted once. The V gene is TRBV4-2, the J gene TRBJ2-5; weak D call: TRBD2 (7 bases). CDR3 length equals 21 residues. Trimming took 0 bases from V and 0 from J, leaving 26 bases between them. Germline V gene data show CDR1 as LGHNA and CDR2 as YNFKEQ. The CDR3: CASSQERGGRGSSLYQETQYF. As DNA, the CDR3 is TGTGCCAGCAGCCAAGAGAGGGGGGGGCGGGGCTCCAGTTTGTACCAAGAGACCCAGTACTTC.

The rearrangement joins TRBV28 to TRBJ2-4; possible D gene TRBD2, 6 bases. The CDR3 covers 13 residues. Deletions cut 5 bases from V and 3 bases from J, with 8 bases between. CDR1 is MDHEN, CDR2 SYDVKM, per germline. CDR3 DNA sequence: TGTGCCAGCAGTGGCGGGGTCAAAAACATTCAGTACTTC. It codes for CASSGGVKNIQYF.

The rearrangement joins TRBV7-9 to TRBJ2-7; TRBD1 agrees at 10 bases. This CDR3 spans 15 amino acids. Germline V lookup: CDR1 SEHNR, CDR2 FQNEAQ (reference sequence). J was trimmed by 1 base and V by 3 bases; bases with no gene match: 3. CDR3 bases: TGTGCCAGCAGCTTTAGGACAGGGGGTTCCTACGAGCAGTACTTC. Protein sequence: CASSFRTGGSYEQYF.

The CDR3 is CASSSSPGQGTYEQYF. The DNA of the CDR3 is TGTGCCAGCAGTTCTTCCCCGGGACAAGGGACCTACGAGCAGTACTTC. The chain carries TRBV28 and TRBJ2-7, with a weak D call TRBD1 (6 bases). Germline V gene sequence: CDR1 MDHEN, CDR2 SYDVKM. V lost 4 bases to trimming and J lost 2 bases, with 18 bases between them. The CDR3 contains 16 residues.

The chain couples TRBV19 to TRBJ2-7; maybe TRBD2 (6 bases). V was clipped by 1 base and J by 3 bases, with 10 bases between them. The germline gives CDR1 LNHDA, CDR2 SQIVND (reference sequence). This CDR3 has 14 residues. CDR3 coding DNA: TGTGCCAGTAGTATAGTCTACGGGGGCTACGAGCAGTACTTC. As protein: CASSIVYGGYEQYF. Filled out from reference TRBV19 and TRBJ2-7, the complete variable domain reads DGGITQSPKYLFRKEGQNVTLSCEQNLNHDAMYWYRQDPGQGLRLIYYSQIVNDFQKGDIAEGYSVSREKKESFPLTVTSAQKNPTAFYLCASSIVYGGYEQYFGPGTRLTVT.

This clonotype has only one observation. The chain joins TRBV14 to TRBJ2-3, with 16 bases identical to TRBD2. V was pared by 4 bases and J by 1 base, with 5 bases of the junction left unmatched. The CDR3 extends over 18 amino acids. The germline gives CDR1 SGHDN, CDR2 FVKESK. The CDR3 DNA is TGTGCCAGCAGCCGCGGGACTAGCGGGAGGGCCGGCACAGATACGCAGTATTTT. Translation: CASSRGTSGRAGTDTQYF.

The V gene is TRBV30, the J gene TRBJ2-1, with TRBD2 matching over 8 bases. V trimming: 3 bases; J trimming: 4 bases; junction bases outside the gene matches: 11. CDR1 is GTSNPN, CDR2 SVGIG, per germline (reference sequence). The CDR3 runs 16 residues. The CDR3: CAWRGSGSSWYNEQFF. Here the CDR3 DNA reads TGTGCCTGGAGGGGAAGCGGGAGTTCTTGGTACAATGAGCAGTTCTTC.